This T cell receptor (beta chain) was found in a study of T cell responses to AZD1222 COVID-19 vaccine. Study results and limitations: Vaccine-related CD4 TCRs covered spike, predominating at 160-218 and 743-854. Elevations in Spike-specific TCR breadth and depth followed administration of two AZD1222 doses. Clonal diversity was possibly underestimated, and white British individuals and females predominated among donors. Sampled repertoires all dated from after the peak T cell response.

Generated by immunoSEQ multiplex PCR, the TCRdb table keeps only in-frame clones and is missing some. The sample holds under 200,000 clones, approximately 90% seen once. A word on this clone: Its antigen remains unidentified.

Per germline, CDR1 SGHNT and CDR2 YYREEE (reference sequence). The CDR3 has 13 amino acids. V shed 3 bases and J shed 2 bases, with 9 bases lying between them. Specimen: peripheral blood, collected on day 0 of AZD1222 vaccination. The sequence came from an adult in good health. The chain couples TRBV5-4 to TRBJ2-7; a possible D gene is TRBD1 (6 bases). CDR3 sequence reads: CASSSTGAYEQYF. CDR3 DNA: TGTGCCAGCAGCTCGACAGGAGCCTACGAGCAGTACTTC.